These T cell receptor beta chains were read from a single sample in a study of T cells in Graves' hyperthyroidism and ophthalmopathy. TCRdb processed the multiplex PCR reads anew with MiXCR; each CDR3 protein has one entry. The sample has approximately 530,000 distinct CDR3 sequences; less than 20% are singletons. The source material was blood. These receptors originate from a man aged 35 to 55 with Graves' ophthalmopathy. The CDR3 runs from the conserved cysteine through the conserved F or W. Fields, in order: clone size, D gene, V gene, J gene, CDR3 protein, CDR3 DNA. The D gene is left open where the match is weak. Size tells how often a clone was seen (once, few, many) or the class of an expanded clone, and some rows leave it out.

abundance: .; d_gene: .; v_gene: TRBV6-2/TRBV6-3; j_gene: TRBJ2-7; CDR3aa: CASSYSPVRGRRTYEQYF; CDR3nt: TGTGCCAGCAGTTACTCCCCCGTCCGGGGCAGACGGACATACGAGCAGTACTTC
abundance: many; d_gene: .; v_gene: TRBV30; j_gene: TRBJ1-1; CDR3aa: CAWSNVGDTEAFF; CDR3nt: TGTGCCTGGAGTAACGTCGGGGACACTGAAGCTTTCTTT
abundance: few; d_gene: .; v_gene: TRBV2; j_gene: TRBJ1-1; CDR3aa: CASSAGGAGIFEAFF; CDR3nt: TGTGCCAGCAGTGCGGGGGGGGCCGGAATTTTTGAAGCTTTCTTT
abundance: .; d_gene: TRBD2; v_gene: TRBV7-9; j_gene: TRBJ2-1; CDR3aa: CASSNPKGSGGRGEQFF; CDR3nt: TGTGCCAGCAGTAACCCGAAAGGTAGCGGGGGCCGGGGTGAGCAGTTCTTC
abundance: few; d_gene: .; v_gene: TRBV18; j_gene: TRBJ2-5; CDR3aa: CASSTTRGGETQYF; CDR3nt: TGTGCCAGCTCGACCACGAGGGGAGGAGAGACCCAGTACTTC
abundance: many; d_gene: TRBD1; v_gene: TRBV7-9; j_gene: TRBJ1-1; CDR3aa: CASNKQGAEAFF; CDR3nt: TGTGCCAGCAACAAACAGGGGGCTGAAGCTTTCTTT
abundance: .; d_gene: .; v_gene: TRBV5-6; j_gene: TRBJ1-1; CDR3aa: CASSQDPLTEAFF; CDR3nt: TGTGCCAGCAGCCAAGATCCCCTAACTGAAGCTTTCTTT
abundance: few; d_gene: .; v_gene: TRBV5-6; j_gene: TRBJ2-1; CDR3aa: CASSLGGREAYNEQFF; CDR3nt: TGTGCCAGCAGCTTGGGGGGTCGAGAGGCCTACAATGAGCAGTTCTTC
abundance: many; d_gene: .; v_gene: TRBV6-1; j_gene: TRBJ1-2; CDR3aa: CASSPQGNYGYTF; CDR3nt: TGTGCCAGCAGCCCGCAGGGGAACTATGGCTACACCTTC
abundance: .; d_gene: TRBD1; v_gene: TRBV5-1; j_gene: TRBJ1-2; CDR3aa: CASSQSGTAYGYTF; CDR3nt: TGCGCCAGCAGCCAGTCCGGGACAGCCTATGGCTACACCTTC
abundance: many; d_gene: .; v_gene: TRBV10-2; j_gene: TRBJ2-3; CDR3aa: CASSESQQGSTSTDTQYF; CDR3nt: TGCGCCAGCAGTGAGTCGCAGCAGGGGTCGACTAGCACAGATACGCAGTATTTT
abundance: many; d_gene: .; v_gene: TRBV20-1; j_gene: TRBJ2-7; CDR3aa: CSARPAGGPSWYEQYF; CDR3nt: TGCAGTGCTAGACCCGCCGGGGGTCCGTCCTGGTACGAGCAGTACTTC
abundance: few; d_gene: .; v_gene: TRBV12-3/TRBV12-4; j_gene: TRBJ2-2; CDR3aa: CASSLGVQATGELFF; CDR3nt: TGTGCCAGCAGTCTAGGGGTACAGGCCACCGGGGAGCTGTTTTTT
abundance: many; d_gene: TRBD1; v_gene: TRBV2; j_gene: TRBJ1-2; CDR3aa: CASRDRAAYGYTF; CDR3nt: TGTGCCAGCAGGGACAGGGCAGCCTATGGCTACACCTTC
abundance: few; d_gene: .; v_gene: TRBV7-3; j_gene: TRBJ2-3; CDR3aa: CASSCKLPGGGIDTQYF; CDR3nt: TGTGCCAGCAGCTGCAAGCTCCCCGGGGGAGGAATAGATACGCAGTATTTT
abundance: many; d_gene: TRBD1; v_gene: TRBV6-6; j_gene: TRBJ2-7; CDR3aa: CASSYRTGATYEQYF; CDR3nt: TGTGCCAGCAGTTACAGGACAGGGGCGACCTACGAGCAGTACTTC
abundance: .; d_gene: .; v_gene: TRBV20-1; j_gene: TRBJ1-1; CDR3aa: CSARRQFNTEAFF; CDR3nt: TGCAGTGCTAGGAGGCAGTTTAACACTGAAGCTTTCTTT
abundance: few; d_gene: .; v_gene: TRBV10-3; j_gene: TRBJ2-1; CDR3aa: CAISEGGGYYNEQFF; CDR3nt: TGTGCCATCAGTGAGGGCGGGGGCTACTACAATGAGCAGTTCTTC
abundance: many; d_gene: .; v_gene: TRBV2; j_gene: TRBJ1-5; CDR3aa: CASSEWAQSNQPQHF; CDR3nt: TGTGCCAGCAGCGAGTGGGCACAGTCAAATCAGCCCCAGCATTTT
abundance: .; d_gene: .; v_gene: TRBV12-5; j_gene: TRBJ1-5; CDR3aa: CASGLPRGGPGPQHF; CDR3nt: TGTGCTAGTGGTTTGCCCCGAGGAGGCCCTGGACCCCAGCATTTT
abundance: .; d_gene: .; v_gene: TRBV11-3; j_gene: TRBJ2-7; CDR3aa: CASRAQGLRSYEQYF; CDR3nt: TGTGCCAGCAGAGCACAGGGTCTCCGCTCCTACGAGCAGTACTTC
abundance: many; d_gene: TRBD1; v_gene: TRBV5-1; j_gene: TRBJ1-1; CDR3aa: CASSWKQTGYGTEAFF; CDR3nt: TGCGCCAGCAGCTGGAAGCAGACAGGGTATGGCACTGAAGCTTTCTTT
abundance: .; d_gene: TRBD2; v_gene: TRBV7-3; j_gene: TRBJ2-3; CDR3aa: CASSLSGGALDTQYF; CDR3nt: TGTGCCAGCAGCTTAAGCGGGGGGGCGTTAGATACGCAGTATTTT
abundance: .; d_gene: .; v_gene: TRBV5-1; j_gene: TRBJ1-2; CDR3aa: CASSSDGDYGYTF; CDR3nt: TGCGCCAGCAGCTCGGACGGGGACTATGGCTACACCTTC
abundance: many; d_gene: TRBD2; v_gene: TRBV27; j_gene: TRBJ2-5; CDR3aa: CASSSAGVGEETQYF; CDR3nt: TGTGCCAGCAGTTCAGCGGGAGTGGGTGAAGAGACCCAGTACTTC
abundance: .; d_gene: .; v_gene: TRBV18; j_gene: TRBJ1-2; CDR3aa: CASSLSLESKGYTF; CDR3nt: TGTGCCAGCTCTTTAAGTCTGGAAAGTAAAGGCTACACCTTC
abundance: many; d_gene: TRBD2; v_gene: TRBV7-8; j_gene: TRBJ2-1; CDR3aa: CASSSRQRLAGAYNEQFF; CDR3nt: TGTGCCAGCAGCTCCAGACAACGACTAGCGGGAGCTTACAATGAGCAGTTCTTC